This is a list of T cell receptor beta chains from one sample in a study of shared clonotypes between healthy human individuals. The table came from immunoSEQ multiplex PCR; TCRdb's copy has only in-frame clones and leaves some out. The sample yields about 1.5 million clones, approximately 98% seen once. Sequenced input: naive CD4+ T cells sorted from blood. These receptors all come from a man in his thirties or forties in good health. The CDR3 runs from the conserved cysteine through the conserved F or W. D genes are given only for firm matches. The size of a clone is reported for some rows only, either as once, few or many, or as a class for expanded clones.

size: once
V: TRBV18
D: .
J: TRBJ1-4
DNA: TGTGCCAGCTCGCCCGCGGGCCTAAATGAAAAACTGTTTTTT
CDR3: CASSPAGLNEKLFF

size: .
V: TRBV7-9
D: .
J: TRBJ2-7
DNA: TGTGCCAGCAGCACCTCGGGGGCTTACTCCTACGAGCAGTACTTC
CDR3: CASSTSGAYSYEQYF

size: .
V: TRBV14
D: .
J: TRBJ2-6
DNA: TGTGCCAGCAGCCATGAACTGCTTCTCTCTGGGGCCAACGTCCTGACTTTC
CDR3: CASSHELLLSGANVLTF

size: .
V: TRBV28
D: TRBD1
J: TRBJ1-2
DNA: TGTGCCAGCAGAGCAGGGGGCAACTATGGCTACACCTTC
CDR3: CASRAGGNYGYTF

size: .
V: TRBV11-3
D: TRBD1
J: TRBJ2-7
DNA: TGTGCCAGCAGCTCCCGGACAGGAAGTAGGCAGTACTTC
CDR3: CASSSRTGSRQYF

size: .
V: TRBV19
D: .
J: TRBJ2-1
DNA: TGTGCCAGTAGTATCAGCTCCTACAATGAGCAGTTCTTC
CDR3: CASSISSYNEQFF

size: .
V: TRBV7-9
D: .
J: TRBJ1-1
DNA: TGTGCCAGCAGCTTAGCCGGGACCGGGACTGAAGCTTTCTTT
CDR3: CASSLAGTGTEAFF

size: .
V: TRBV2
D: .
J: TRBJ2-3
DNA: TGTGCCAGCTGCACGACGGATGCGATGCAGTATTTT
CDR3: CASCTTDAMQYF

size: .
V: TRBV11-2
D: .
J: TRBJ2-7
DNA: TGTGCCAGCAGTCGGATACAGGGGGGGTACGAGCAGTACTTC
CDR3: CASSRIQGGYEQYF

size: .
V: TRBV7-9
D: TRBD1
J: TRBJ1-3
DNA: TGTGCCAGCAGCTGGCGTCCCGGGACAGGGAGCTCTGGAAACACCATATATTTT
CDR3: CASSWRPGTGSSGNTIYF

size: once
V: TRBV2
D: TRBD2
J: TRBJ2-2
DNA: TGTGCCAGCAGCCTGACTAGCGTTGCGAACACCGGGGAGCTGTTTTTT
CDR3: CASSLTSVANTGELFF

size: .
V: TRBV29-1
D: .
J: TRBJ1-5
DNA: TGCAGCGTTCAACACTCGGACCGCCTTAACCGGACCCAGCATTTT
CDR3: CSVQHSDRLNRTQHF

size: .
V: TRBV18
D: .
J: TRBJ1-5
DNA: TGTGCCAGCATCCAAAGTGAGGGTCAGCCCCAGCATTTT
CDR3: CASIQSEGQPQHF

size: .
V: TRBV29-1
D: TRBD1
J: TRBJ2-3
DNA: TGCAGCGCGGGACAGATCACAGATACGCAGTATTTT
CDR3: CSAGQITDTQYF

size: .
V: TRBV18
D: .
J: TRBJ2-2
DNA: TGTGCCAGCTCCCCGGCCGGGGAGCTGTTTTTT
CDR3: CASSPAGELFF

size: once
V: TRBV2
D: .
J: TRBJ2-7
DNA: TGTGCCAGCAGTGCAGGAGGGGCAGTCTACGAGCAGTACTTC
CDR3: CASSAGGAVYEQYF

size: once
V: TRBV7-9
D: .
J: TRBJ2-7
DNA: TGTGCCAGCAGCCCCATGAGGGACACTTACTACGAGCAGTACTTC
CDR3: CASSPMRDTYYEQYF

size: .
V: TRBV11-2
D: TRBD1
J: TRBJ2-7
DNA: TGTGCCAGCGGGATACAGGGGGCTTTCGAGCAGTACTTC
CDR3: CASGIQGAFEQYF

size: .
V: TRBV9
D: TRBD2
J: TRBJ2-2
DNA: TGTGCCAGCAGCGTCGGACTAGCGGGAGTTCTCGGGGAGCTGTTTTTT
CDR3: CASSVGLAGVLGELFF

size: .
V: TRBV6-5
D: .
J: TRBJ2-2
DNA: TGTGCCAGCCCCGAGGTAGGGTCGAACACCGGGGAGCTGTTTTTT
CDR3: CASPEVGSNTGELFF

size: .
V: TRBV30
D: .
J: TRBJ1-4
DNA: TGTGCCTGGAGTGTGGGGGTCTTTAAGGGAGAAAAACTGTTTTTT
CDR3: CAWSVGVFKGEKLFF

size: .
V: TRBV10-3
D: .
J: TRBJ1-2
DNA: TGTGCCATCAACTCCGGACAGCGCGGCTACACCTTC
CDR3: CAINSGQRGYTF

size: .
V: TRBV27
D: .
J: TRBJ1-5
DNA: TGTGCCAGCAGTTTATCGGGCGTTTATAGCAATCAGCCCCAGCATTTT
CDR3: CASSLSGVYSNQPQHF

size: .
V: TRBV4-2
D: TRBD1
J: TRBJ2-7
DNA: TGTGCCAGCAGCCAAGTAGGGACAGGGGGGGTTTTCTACGAGCAGTACTTC
CDR3: CASSQVGTGGVFYEQYF